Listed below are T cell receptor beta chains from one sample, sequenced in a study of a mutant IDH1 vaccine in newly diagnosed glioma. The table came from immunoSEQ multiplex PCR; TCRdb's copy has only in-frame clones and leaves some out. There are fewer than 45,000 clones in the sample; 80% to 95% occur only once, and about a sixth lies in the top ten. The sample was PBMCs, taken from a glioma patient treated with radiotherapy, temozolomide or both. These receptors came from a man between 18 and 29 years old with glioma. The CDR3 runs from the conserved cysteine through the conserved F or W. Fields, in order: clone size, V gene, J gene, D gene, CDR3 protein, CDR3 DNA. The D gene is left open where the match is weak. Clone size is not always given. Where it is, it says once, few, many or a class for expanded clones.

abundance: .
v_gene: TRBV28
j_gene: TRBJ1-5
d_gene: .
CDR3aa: CASSFLAGNQPQHF
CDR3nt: TGTGCCAGCAGTTTTTTGGCGGGAAATCAGCCCCAGCATTTT

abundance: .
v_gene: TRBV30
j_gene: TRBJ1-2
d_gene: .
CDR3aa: CAWSQGSRFLNYGYTF
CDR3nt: TGTGCCTGGAGTCAAGGGTCACGGTTTTTGAACTATGGCTACACCTTC

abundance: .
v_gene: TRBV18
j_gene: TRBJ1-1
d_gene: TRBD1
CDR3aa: CASSRRGETGTEAFF
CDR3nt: TGTGCCAGCTCCCGCAGGGGGGAGACGGGCACTGAAGCTTTCTTT

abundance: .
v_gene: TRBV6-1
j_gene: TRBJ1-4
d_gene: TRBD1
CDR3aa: CASSDGDRAGEKLFF
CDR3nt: TGTGCCAGCAGTGACGGCGACAGGGCGGGGGAAAAACTGTTTTTT

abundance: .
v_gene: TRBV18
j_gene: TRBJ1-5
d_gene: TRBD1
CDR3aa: CASSLGQNQPQHF
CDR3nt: TGTGCCAGCTCCCTGGGACAGAATCAGCCCCAGCATTTT

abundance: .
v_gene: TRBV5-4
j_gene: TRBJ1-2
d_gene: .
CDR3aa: CASSLGQGSGGYTF
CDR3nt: TGTGCCAGCAGCTTGGGGCAGGGGTCGGGCGGCTACACCTTC

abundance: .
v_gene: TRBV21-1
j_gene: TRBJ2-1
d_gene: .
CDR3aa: CASRGGTHSYNEQFF
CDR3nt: TGTGCCAGCCGGGGAGGGACGCACTCCTACAATGAGCAGTTCTTC

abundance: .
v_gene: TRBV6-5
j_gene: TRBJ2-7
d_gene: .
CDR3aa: CASSYSQGGNYEQYF
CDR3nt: TGTGCCAGCAGTTACTCACAGGGAGGAAACTACGAGCAGTACTTC

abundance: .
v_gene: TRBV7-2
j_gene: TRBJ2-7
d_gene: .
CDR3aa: CASSQGGSYEQYF
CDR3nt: TGTGCCAGCAGCCAGGGGGGTTCATACGAGCAGTACTTC

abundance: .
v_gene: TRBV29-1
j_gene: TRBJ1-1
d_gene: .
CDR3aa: CSVGETEAFF
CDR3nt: TGCAGCGTGGGGGAGACTGAAGCTTTCTTT

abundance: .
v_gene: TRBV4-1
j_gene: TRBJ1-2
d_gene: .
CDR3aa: CASSQDLRTDYYGYTF
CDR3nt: TGCGCCAGCAGCCAAGATCTACGGACAGACTACTATGGCTACACCTTC

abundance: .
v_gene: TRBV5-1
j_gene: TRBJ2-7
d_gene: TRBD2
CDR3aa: CASSGRTSGGPYEQYF
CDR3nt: TGCGCCAGCAGCGGAAGGACTAGCGGGGGTCCCTACGAGCAGTACTTC

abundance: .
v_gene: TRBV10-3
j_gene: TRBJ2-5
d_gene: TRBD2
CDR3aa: CATRASGREETQYF
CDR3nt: TGTGCCACCCGGGCTAGCGGGAGGGAGGAGACCCAGTACTTC

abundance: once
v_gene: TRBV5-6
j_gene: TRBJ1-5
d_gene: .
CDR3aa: CASSLSQYNQPQHF
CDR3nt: TGTGCCAGCAGCTTGAGCCAGTATAATCAGCCCCAGCATTTT

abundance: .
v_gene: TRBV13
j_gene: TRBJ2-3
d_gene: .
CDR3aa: CASSRKVVSTDTQYF
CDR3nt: TGTGCCAGCAGCCGGAAGGTGGTCTCCACAGATACGCAGTATTTT

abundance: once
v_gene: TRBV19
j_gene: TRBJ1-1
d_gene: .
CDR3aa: CASSIQGMNTEAFF
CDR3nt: TGTGCCAGTAGTATACAGGGGATGAACACTGAAGCTTTCTTT

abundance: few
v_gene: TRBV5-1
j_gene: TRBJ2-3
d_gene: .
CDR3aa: CASSPGGPDTQYF
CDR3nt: TGCGCCAGCAGCCCGGGGGGCCCAGATACGCAGTATTTT

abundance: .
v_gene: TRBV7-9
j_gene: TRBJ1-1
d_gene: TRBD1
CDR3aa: CASDAQGASTEAFF
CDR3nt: TGTGCCAGCGACGCACAGGGGGCGAGCACTGAAGCTTTCTTT

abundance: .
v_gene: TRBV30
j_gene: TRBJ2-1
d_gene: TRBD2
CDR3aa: CAWSVQSSGAYNEQFF
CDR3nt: TGTGCCTGGAGTGTACAGTCTAGCGGAGCATACAATGAGCAGTTCTTC

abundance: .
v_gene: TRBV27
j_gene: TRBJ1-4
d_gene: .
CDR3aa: CASSGGPGKLFF
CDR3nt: TGTGCCAGCAGCGGGGGGCCAGGAAAACTGTTTTTT

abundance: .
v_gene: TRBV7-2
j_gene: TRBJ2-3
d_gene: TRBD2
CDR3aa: CASSLNLAGVADTQYF
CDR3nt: TGTGCCAGCAGCTTAAACCTAGCGGGAGTTGCAGATACGCAGTATTTT

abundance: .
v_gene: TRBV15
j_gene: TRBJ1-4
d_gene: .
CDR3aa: CATSRATGEDEKLFF
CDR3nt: TGTGCCACCAGCAGGGCCACGGGGGAGGACGAAAAACTGTTTTTT

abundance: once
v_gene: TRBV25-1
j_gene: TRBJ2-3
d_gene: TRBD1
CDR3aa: CASRATGSTDTQYF
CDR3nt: TGTGCCAGCAGAGCGACAGGGAGCACAGATACGCAGTATTTT

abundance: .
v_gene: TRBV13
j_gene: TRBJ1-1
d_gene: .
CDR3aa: CASSQSHGAGQNTEAFF
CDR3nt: TGTGCCAGCAGCCAATCACACGGGGCAGGGCAGAACACTGAAGCTTTCTTT

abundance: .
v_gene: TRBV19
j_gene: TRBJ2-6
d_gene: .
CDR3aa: CASSPQDSGANVLTF
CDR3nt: TGTGCCAGTAGTCCCCAGGACTCTGGGGCCAACGTCCTGACTTTC

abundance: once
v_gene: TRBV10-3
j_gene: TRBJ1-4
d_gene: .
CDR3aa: CATSDGWLEKLFF
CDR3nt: TGTGCCACCTCGGACGGGTGGCTTGAAAAACTGTTTTTT

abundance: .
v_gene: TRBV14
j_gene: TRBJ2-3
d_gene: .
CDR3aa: CASSQLQGGSTDTQYF
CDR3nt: TGTGCCAGCAGCCAACTCCAGGGTGGAAGCACAGATACGCAGTATTTT

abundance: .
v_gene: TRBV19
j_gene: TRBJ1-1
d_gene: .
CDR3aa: CASGTTWAEAFF
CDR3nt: TGTGCCAGCGGCACGACTTGGGCTGAAGCTTTCTTT